A selection of T cell receptor beta chains follows, all from one sample in a study of cytomegalovirus exposure and HLA in healthy donors. Only in-frame clones appear in the TCRdb table, and some are missing; sequencing was by immunoSEQ multiplex PCR. This sample has tens of thousands of clones, with approximately 57% found just once. Sequencing used PBMCs. These TCRs come from a man between 60 and 75 years old in good health and CMV-seropositive. Both conserved end residues are trimmed from each CDR3.

V gene: TRBV29-1
J gene: TRBJ2-1
CDR3 protein: SVEDPKLRGNEQF

V gene: TRBV11-2
J gene: TRBJ2-7
CDR3 protein: ASSDRRRGRYEQY

V gene: TRBV18
J gene: TRBJ2-7
CDR3 protein: ASSPRTGDLSYEQY

V gene: TRBV7-2
J gene: TRBJ2-7
CDR3 protein: ASSLDSGLAGEQY

V gene: TRBV5-8
J gene: TRBJ2-3
CDR3 protein: ASRWSGSGTDTQY

V gene: TRBV6-4
J gene: TRBJ1-1
CDR3 protein: ASTDTGGPEAF

V gene: TRBV27
J gene: TRBJ1-5
CDR3 protein: ASSLRGTASNQPQH

V gene: TRBV5-5
J gene: TRBJ1-2
CDR3 protein: ASSLQGRYGYT

V gene: TRBV15
J gene: TRBJ2-7
CDR3 protein: ATSRGLAGLGEQY

V gene: TRBV7-2
J gene: TRBJ2-1
CDR3 protein: ASSLSQRDYEQF

V gene: TRBV19
J gene: TRBJ1-1
CDR3 protein: ASHEGLFGEAF

V gene: TRBV9
J gene: TRBJ2-7
CDR3 protein: ASSATGDDYEQY

V gene: TRBV7-9
J gene: TRBJ2-3
CDR3 protein: ASSLTGTSGTDTQY

V gene: TRBV7-2
J gene: TRBJ2-1
CDR3 protein: ASTLGLASYNEQF

V gene: TRBV15
J gene: TRBJ2-2
CDR3 protein: ATSGAGLATGELF

V gene: TRBV11-2
J gene: TRBJ1-1
CDR3 protein: ASSLWGQGNTEAF

V gene: TRBV9
J gene: TRBJ1-5
CDR3 protein: ASSLGGGYQPQH

V gene: TRBV11-2
J gene: TRBJ2-1
CDR3 protein: ASSLDWLAGGPPTEQF

V gene: TRBV7-3
J gene: TRBJ2-1
CDR3 protein: ASSLTNQINEQF

V gene: TRBV27
J gene: TRBJ1-2
CDR3 protein: ASSLTRSYGYT

V gene: TRBV7-2
J gene: TRBJ1-2
CDR3 protein: ASSSTSGTFDGYT

V gene: TRBV7-2
J gene: TRBJ1-2
CDR3 protein: ASSVGQGGQVT

V gene: TRBV6-5
J gene: TRBJ1-1
CDR3 protein: ASSYRGGTEAF

V gene: TRBV6-5
J gene: TRBJ2-1
CDR3 protein: ASSYPVAGKYNEQF

V gene: TRBV7-9
J gene: TRBJ2-3
CDR3 protein: ASSSGGTQY

V gene: TRBV27
J gene: TRBJ2-5
CDR3 protein: ASSFYRGETQY

V gene: TRBV7-9
J gene: TRBJ2-3
CDR3 protein: ASSSWTRSTDTQY

V gene: TRBV5-1
J gene: TRBJ2-1
CDR3 protein: ASSLQAGASYNEQF

V gene: TRBV28
J gene: TRBJ2-5
CDR3 protein: ASRQTAQETQY

V gene: TRBV7-9
J gene: TRBJ1-3
CDR3 protein: ASSTTGSYAGNTIY

V gene: TRBV7-9
J gene: TRBJ2-7
CDR3 protein: ASSLVGLAGYYEQY

V gene: TRBV2
J gene: TRBJ2-1
CDR3 protein: ASGETSYSYNEQF

V gene: TRBV4-1
J gene: TRBJ1-3
CDR3 protein: ASSQGRWDSSGNTIY

V gene: TRBV5-1
J gene: TRBJ1-2
CDR3 protein: ASSLSQNGGIYGYT

V gene: TRBV5-1
J gene: TRBJ2-3
CDR3 protein: ASSRLAGDSDTQY

V gene: TRBV19
J gene: TRBJ2-7
CDR3 protein: ASSIGLGNKYEQY

V gene: TRBV28
J gene: TRBJ2-7
CDR3 protein: ASSPGYEQY

V gene: TRBV21-1
J gene: TRBJ2-1
CDR3 protein: ASSKSPLENIDNEQF

V gene: TRBV7-8
J gene: TRBJ2-7
CDR3 protein: ASSLESSRSYEQY

V gene: TRBV19
J gene: TRBJ2-2
CDR3 protein: ASSPRTSGNTGELF

V gene: TRBV7-2
J gene: TRBJ2-1
CDR3 protein: ASSLGGGEQF

V gene: TRBV29-1
J gene: TRBJ2-3
CDR3 protein: SVEDLDRGRADTQY

V gene: TRBV7-9
J gene: TRBJ1-2
CDR3 protein: ASSLSIEGNGYT

V gene: TRBV29-1
J gene: TRBJ1-2
CDR3 protein: SAQQGAYGYT

V gene: TRBV5-4
J gene: TRBJ1-2
CDR3 protein: ASSFDSNGYT

V gene: TRBV30
J gene: TRBJ1-1
CDR3 protein: AWSFRVLTEAF

V gene: TRBV5-8
J gene: TRBJ2-3
CDR3 protein: ASSLQGDTQY

V gene: TRBV5-4
J gene: TRBJ2-5
CDR3 protein: ASSLEEQGARETQY

V gene: TRBV27
J gene: TRBJ2-7
CDR3 protein: ASKRGDSLYEQY

V gene: TRBV7-2
J gene: TRBJ2-1
CDR3 protein: ASRKGGGSYNEQF

V gene: TRBV27
J gene: TRBJ1-2
CDR3 protein: ASRPVRGQGYGYT

V gene: TRBV7-2
J gene: TRBJ2-4
CDR3 protein: ASSLGQFSIQY

V gene: TRBV30
J gene: TRBJ1-5
CDR3 protein: AWRNRGDQPQH

V gene: TRBV27
J gene: TRBJ2-2
CDR3 protein: ASSSSGIDTGELF

V gene: TRBV28
J gene: TRBJ2-7
CDR3 protein: ACGPPYEQY